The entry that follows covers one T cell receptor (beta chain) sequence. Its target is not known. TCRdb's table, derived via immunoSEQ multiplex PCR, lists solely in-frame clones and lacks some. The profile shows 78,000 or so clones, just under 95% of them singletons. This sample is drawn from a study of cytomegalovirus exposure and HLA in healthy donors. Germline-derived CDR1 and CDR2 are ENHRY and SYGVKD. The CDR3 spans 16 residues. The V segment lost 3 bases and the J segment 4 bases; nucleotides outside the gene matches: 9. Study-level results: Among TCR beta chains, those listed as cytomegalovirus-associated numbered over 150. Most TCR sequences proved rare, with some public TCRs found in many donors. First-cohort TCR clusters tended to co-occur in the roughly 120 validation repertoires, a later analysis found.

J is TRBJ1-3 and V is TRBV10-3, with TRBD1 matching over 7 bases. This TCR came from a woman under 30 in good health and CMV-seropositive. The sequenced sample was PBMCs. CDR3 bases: TGTGCCATCAGTGAACCAAGACAGGGAGGAGGAAACACCATATATTTT. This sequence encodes CAISEPRQGGGNTIYF.